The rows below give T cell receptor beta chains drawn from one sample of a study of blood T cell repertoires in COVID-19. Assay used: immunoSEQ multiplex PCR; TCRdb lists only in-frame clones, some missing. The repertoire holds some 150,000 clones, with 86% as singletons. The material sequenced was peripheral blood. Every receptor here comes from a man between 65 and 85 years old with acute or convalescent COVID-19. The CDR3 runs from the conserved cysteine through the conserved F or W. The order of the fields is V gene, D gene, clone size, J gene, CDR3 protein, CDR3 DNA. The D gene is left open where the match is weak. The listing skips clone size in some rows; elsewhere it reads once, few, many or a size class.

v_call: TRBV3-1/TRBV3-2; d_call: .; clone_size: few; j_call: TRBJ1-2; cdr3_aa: CASSLWTSVYGYTF; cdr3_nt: TGTGCCAGCAGCCTATGGACATCCGTCTATGGCTACACCTTC
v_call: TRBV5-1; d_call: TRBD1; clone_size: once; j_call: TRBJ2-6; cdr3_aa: CASSPGTGSLGANVLTF; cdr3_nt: TGCGCCAGCAGCCCCGGGACAGGGTCTTTGGGGGCCAACGTCCTGACTTTC
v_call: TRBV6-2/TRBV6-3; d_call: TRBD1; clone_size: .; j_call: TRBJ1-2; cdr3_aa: CASSQDRAGYTF; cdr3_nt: TGTGCCAGCAGCCAAGACAGGGCTGGCTACACCTTC
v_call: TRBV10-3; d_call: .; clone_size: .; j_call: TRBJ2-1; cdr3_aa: CAISDRQTLSYNEQFF; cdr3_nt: TGTGCCATCAGTGACCGACAGACCCTCTCCTACAATGAGCAGTTCTTC
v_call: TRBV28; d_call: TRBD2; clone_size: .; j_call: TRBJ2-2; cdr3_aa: CASSFPGLAANTGELFF; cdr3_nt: TGTGCCAGCAGTTTTCCCGGACTAGCGGCTAACACCGGGGAGCTGTTTTTT
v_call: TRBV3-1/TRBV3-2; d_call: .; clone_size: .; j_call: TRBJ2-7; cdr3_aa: CASSQGVGVYIYEQYF; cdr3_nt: TGTGCCAGCAGCCAAGGAGTGGGAGTTTACATCTACGAGCAGTACTTC
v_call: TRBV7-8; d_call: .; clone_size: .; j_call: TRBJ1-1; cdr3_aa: CASSLAAGDTEAFF; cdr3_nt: TGTGCCAGCAGCTTAGCGGCGGGAGACACTGAAGCTTTCTTT
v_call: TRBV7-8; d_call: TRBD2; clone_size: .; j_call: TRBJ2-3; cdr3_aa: CASSRPSRRLAGDTDTQYF; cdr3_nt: TGTGCCAGCAGCCGCCCCAGTCGGCGGCTAGCGGGGGACACAGATACGCAGTATTTT
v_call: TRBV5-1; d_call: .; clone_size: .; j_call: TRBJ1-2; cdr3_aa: CASSSLVGGSGYTF; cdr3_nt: TGCGCCAGCAGCTCTTTGGTCGGAGGGTCGGGCTACACCTTC
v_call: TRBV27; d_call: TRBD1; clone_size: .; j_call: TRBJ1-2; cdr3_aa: CASSPTGGTGGYTF; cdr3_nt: TGTGCCAGCAGCCCGACAGGGGGCACGGGAGGCTACACCTTC
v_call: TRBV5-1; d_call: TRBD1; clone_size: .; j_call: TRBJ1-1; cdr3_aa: CASSLGQGYTEAFF; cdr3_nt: TGCGCCAGCAGCTTGGGACAGGGTTATACTGAAGCTTTCTTT
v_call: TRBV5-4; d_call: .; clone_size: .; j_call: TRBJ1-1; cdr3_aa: CASSFSVGGNTEAFF; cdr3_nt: TGTGCCAGCAGCTTTAGTGTGGGGGGGAACACTGAAGCTTTCTTT
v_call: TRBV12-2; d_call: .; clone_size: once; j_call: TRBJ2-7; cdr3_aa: CASRLLTTIDEQYF; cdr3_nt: TGTGCAAGTCGCTTACTAACGACAATCGACGAGCAGTACTTC
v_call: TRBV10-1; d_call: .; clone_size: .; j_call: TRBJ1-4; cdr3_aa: CASSDSRSWEKLFF; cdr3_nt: TGCGCCAGCAGTGACTCCCGGTCGTGGGAAAAACTGTTTTTT
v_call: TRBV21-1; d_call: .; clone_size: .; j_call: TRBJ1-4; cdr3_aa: CASSLGRGSNEKLFF; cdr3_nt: TGTGCCAGCAGCCTGGGAAGGGGGTCTAATGAAAAACTGTTTTTT
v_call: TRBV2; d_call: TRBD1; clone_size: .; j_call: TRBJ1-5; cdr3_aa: CASSAKTGGSHPQHF; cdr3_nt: TGTGCCAGCAGTGCTAAGACAGGGGGAAGTCATCCCCAGCATTTT
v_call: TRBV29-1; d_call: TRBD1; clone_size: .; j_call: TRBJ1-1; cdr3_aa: CSAIGTGGAGTEAFF; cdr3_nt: TGCAGCGCGATAGGGACAGGGGGCGCGGGCACTGAAGCTTTCTTT
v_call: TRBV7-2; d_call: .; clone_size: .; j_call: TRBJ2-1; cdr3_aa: CASSVLAPRGDNEQFF; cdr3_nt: TGTGCCAGCAGCGTACTAGCCCCGCGTGGAGACAATGAGCAGTTCTTC
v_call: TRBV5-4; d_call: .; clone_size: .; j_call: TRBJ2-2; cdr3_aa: CATRDKNTGELFF; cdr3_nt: TGTGCCACCCGGGACAAAAACACCGGGGAGCTGTTTTTT